This T cell receptor (beta chain) was found in a study of Ad26.COV2.S vaccination and SARS-CoV-2 variants. Profiled with immunoSEQ multiplex PCR; TCRdb holds only in-frame clones, not every one. The sample consists of about 94,000 clones, less than 85% of them appearing once. This CDR3 spans 14 amino acids. V was pared by 1 base and J by 7 bases, with 12 bases between. Germline V CDR1 and CDR2: SGHNT, YENEEA. The source material was peripheral blood, sampled after recovery from COVID-19. This clonotype originated in a human donor who had recovered from COVID-19. V usage is TRBV11-3 and J usage is TRBJ2-3, with D maybe TRBD1 (5 bases). CDR3 loop: CASSLGGASHTQYF. Here the CDR3 DNA reads TGTGCCAGCAGCTTAGGGGGCGCTTCCCATACGCAGTATTTT.